These 8 T cell receptor beta chains were all obtained from the same sample, sequenced in a study of cytomegalovirus exposure and HLA in healthy donors. Use of 60 Vbeta and 13 Jbeta primers characterized the PCR. Repertoires were generated with immunoSEQ multiplex PCR, while TCRdb's copy carries only in-frame clones and drops some. This sample has 85,000 to 100,000 clones, with about three quarters found just once. Sequences were obtained from PBMCs. These receptors were taken from a man aged 45-60 years in good health and CMV-seropositive.

V and J are TRBV5-1 and TRBJ2-1, with TRBD1 as a possible D gene (5 bases). CDR3 length: 15 amino acids. Trimming took 1 base from V and 6 from J, leaving 14 bases between them. Germline CDR1 is SGHRS and CDR2 is YFSETQ. The CDR3 DNA is TGCGCCAGCAGCTTGCAGGGAATAACGGTCAATGAGCAGTTCTTC. Translating gives CASSLQGITVNEQFF.

The chain carries TRBV14 and TRBJ2-2, with unresolved D. CDR3 length equals 14 residues. Germline CDR1 and CDR2: SGHDN and FVKESK. V shed 0 bases and J shed 5 bases, with 7 bases lying between them. CDR3: CASSQERWTGELFF. Written as DNA, the CDR3 is TGTGCCAGCAGCCAAGAACGGTGGACCGGGGAGCTGTTTTTT.

V and J are TRBV5-6 and TRBJ1-1; the D gene is possibly TRBD1 (6 bases). The CDR3 totals 14 residues. V lost 4 bases and J 11 bases, leaving 21 bases between the germline ends. CDR1 and CDR2 (germline): SGHDT, YYEEEE. For the CDR3, the DNA is TGTGCCAGCAGCACGGGGGGGGCGAATTCTGCGGCTTTCTTT. Translated, it gives CASSTGGANSAAFF.

CDR3 amino acids: CASSPLAGELETQYF. CDR3 DNA sequence: TGTGCCAGCTCACCTTTGGCAGGGGAGTTGGAGACCCAGTACTTC. This chain uses TRBV18 with TRBJ2-5; tentative D call: TRBD1 (6 bases). Deletions cut 3 bases from V and 5 bases from J, with 16 bases between. From germline, CDR1 is KGHSH and CDR2 LQKENI. The CDR3 runs 15 residues.

This chain links TRBV10-3 with TRBJ2-3; D perhaps matches TRBD1 (6 bases). V lost 3 bases, J lost 6 bases, and 7 bases lay in between. From germline, CDR1 is ENHRY and CDR2 SYGVKD. CDR3 length: 12 amino acids. The CDR3: CAISDRGDTQYF. The DNA of the CDR3 is TGTGCCATCAGTGATAGGGGGGATACGCAGTATTTT.

In this sample, this clone turned up a few times. The V gene is TRBV4-1, the J gene TRBJ1-2; D gene uncertain. Looked up from germline, CDR1 is MGHRA and CDR2 is YSYEKL. The CDR3 extends over 16 amino acids. With 0 bases removed from V and 4 bases from J, the gap between germline ends came to 15 bases. The CDR3 coding sequence is TGCGCCAGCAGCCAAGATCGAACAGCAACGATCTATGGCTACACCTTC. This encodes CASSQDRTATIYGYTF.

This sequence joins TRBV19 and TRBJ2-6; D is possibly TRBD1 (5 bases). From germline, CDR1 is LNHDA and CDR2 SQIVND (reference sequence). This CDR3 region has 14 residues. Deletions cut 6 bases from V and 2 bases from J, with 8 bases between. CDR3 sequence (DNA): TGTGCCAGTAGACAGGACCCTGGGGCCAACGTCCTGACTTTC. This sequence encodes CASRQDPGANVLTF.

This clone was counted between two and nine times. The chain couples TRBV4-3 to TRBJ2-5; 10 nucleotides agree with TRBD2. This CDR3 spans 18 amino acids. V shed 0 bases and J 2 bases; nucleotides not matched to a gene: 9. Germline-derived CDR1 and CDR2 are LGHNA and YSLEER. This CDR3 is CASSQDYATSGEQETQYF. In DNA form, the CDR3 reads TGCGCCAGCAGCCAAGATTACGCAACTAGCGGGGAACAAGAGACCCAGTACTTC.